This T cell receptor beta chain was retrieved from a study of regulatory T cells in long-lasting Graves disease. Germline CDR1 and CDR2: KGHSH and LQKENI. This CDR3 has 15 residues. The junction had 7 bases not matched to a gene; V was cut back by 6 bases and J by 1 base. Time point: persistent/refractory GD, antithyroid drugs over 5 years with positive TRAb. The TCR library used RNA extracted from PBMCs. This clonotype has a handful of counts. Arm-PCR of CDR3 regions with iRepertoire HTBI primers generated TCR beta libraries. TCRdb re-called the multiplex PCR reads with MiXCR, one entry per CDR3 protein. The sample records around 510,000 distinct CDR3 sequences, about a fifth being singletons.

The chain links TRBV18 to TRBJ1-1; TRBD1 aligns across 8 bases. This TCR was sampled from a female donor with Graves disease. The specimen comprised peripheral blood mononuclear cells (PBMCs), sampled when the disease was refractory, from a patient treated with antithyroid drugs. This chain's CDR3 is CASSHSGGRNTEAFF. CDR3 sequence (DNA): TGTGCCAGCTCTCATTCAGGGGGCAGGAACACTGAAGCTTTCTTT.